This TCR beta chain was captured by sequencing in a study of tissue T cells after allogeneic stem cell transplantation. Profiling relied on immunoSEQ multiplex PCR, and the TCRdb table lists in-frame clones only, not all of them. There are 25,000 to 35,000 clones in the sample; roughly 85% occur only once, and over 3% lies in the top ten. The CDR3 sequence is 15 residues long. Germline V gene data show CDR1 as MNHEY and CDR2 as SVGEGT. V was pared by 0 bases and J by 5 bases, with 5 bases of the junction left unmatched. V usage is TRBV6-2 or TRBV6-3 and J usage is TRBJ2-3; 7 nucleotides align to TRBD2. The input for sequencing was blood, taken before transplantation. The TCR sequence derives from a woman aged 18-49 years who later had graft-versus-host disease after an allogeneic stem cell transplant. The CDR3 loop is CASSYSSGEGDTQYF. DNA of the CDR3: TGTGCCAGCAGTTACTCAAGCGGGGAGGGAGATACGCAGTATTTT.